These 29 T cell receptor beta chains were all obtained from the same sample, sequenced in a study of T cells expressing NK-cell markers (dated by TCRdb to 2019 to 2021). Library preparation employed 5' RACE. Instrument used: Illumina HiSeq 2000. TCRdb reprocessed the reads into one record per CDR3 protein sequence, lacking DNA. The record for this sample contains roughly 350,000 distinct CDR3 sequences. About 5.2% of the sample is held by the ten biggest clonotypes. Sequencing used blood T cells: a sorted CD56 or NKG2C T cell subset, CD4+ or CD8+ T cells, or bulk PBMC T cells (not recorded which). Source of these receptors: a man aged 18 to 69 in good health.

The V gene is TRBV3-1, the J gene TRBJ2-7; TCRdb proposes TRBD1, but this gene call is untestable without DNA. The CDR3 sequence is 13 residues long. Germline CDR1 LGHDT, CDR2 YNNKEL (reference sequence). The CDR3 sequence: CASQVRGTYEQYF.

The J gene is TRBJ2-7, the V gene TRBV20-1; TCRdb indicates TRBD1, and absent DNA this call remains unverified. This CDR3 region has 13 residues. The V gene's germline CDR1 is DFQATT and CDR2 SNEGSKA (reference sequence). This CDR3 is CSARDGTGGEQYF.

The chain couples TRBV5-6 to TRBJ2-3; TCRdb lists TRBD2, though no DNA is available to test this call. CDR3 length equals 16 residues. Germline values: CDR1 SGHDT, CDR2 YYEEEE. CDR3 region: CASSFSPGGSTDTQYF. Full variable domain (missing parts from reference TRBV5-6 and TRBJ2-3): DAGVTQSPTHLIKTRGQQVTLRCSPKSGHDTVSWYQQALGQGPQFIFQYYEEEERQRGNFPDRFSGHQFPNYSSELNVNALLLGDSALYLCASSFSPGGSTDTQYFGPGTRLTVL.

The chain uses TRBV9 and TRBJ2-7. The CDR3 contains 15 residues. Germline CDR1 reads SGDLS; CDR2 reads YYNGEE. Here the CDR3 reads CASSVGPRATYEQYF. Full variable domain (missing parts from reference TRBV9 and TRBJ2-7): DSGVTQTPKHLITATGQRVTLRCSPRSGDLSVYWYQQSLDQGLQFLIQYYNGEERAKGNILERFSAQQFPDLHSELNLSSLELGDSALYFCASSVGPRATYEQYFGPGTRLTVT.

The chain couples TRBV6-4 to TRBJ1-6; TCRdb's assignment of TRBD1 cannot be checked, as there is no DNA. Germline V CDR1 and CDR2: MRHNA, SNTAGT. The CDR3 is 17 amino acids. CDR3 sequence reads: CASSDSSSQGRFHPLHF.

The chain carries TRBV7-9 and TRBJ2-4; TCRdb's D gene call, TRBD1, goes unchecked for lack of DNA. The CDR3 is made up of 15 amino acids. Germline values: CDR1 SEHNR, CDR2 FQNEAQ (reference sequence). This chain's CDR3 is CASSLTGDTKNIQYF. The full variable domain, its missing parts supplied by reference TRBV7-9 and TRBJ2-4, is DTGVSQNPRHKITKRGQNVTFRCDPISEHNRLYWYRQTLGQGPEFLTYFQNEAQLEKSRLLSDRFSAERPKGSFSTLEIQRTEQGDSAMYLCASSLTGDTKNIQYFGAGTRLSVL.

V is TRBV27 and J is TRBJ2-7. The germline gives CDR1 MNHEY, CDR2 SMNVEV (reference sequence). This CDR3 is built from 14 residues. The CDR3 loop is CASSRNTGPYEQYF.

The V call is TRBV12-5, the J call TRBJ2-5; no DNA is available, so the TRBD1 call from TCRdb remains unchecked. The germline gives CDR1 LGHNT, CDR2 FRNRAP. The CDR3 has 18 residues. CDR3 amino acids: CASGLGYLGGRGQETQYF.

This chain links TRBV11-2 with TRBJ1-2; the D call from TCRdb, TRBD1, cannot be confirmed without DNA. This CDR3 spans 15 amino acids. Germline lookup yields CDR1 SGHAT and CDR2 FQNNGV. CDR3 residues: CASSSRAQGRDGYTF. The variable domain in full, with the rest retrieved from reference TRBV11-2 and TRBJ1-2, is EAGVAQSPRYKIIEKRQSVAFWCNPISGHATLYWYQQILGQGPKLLIQFQNNGVVDDSQLPKDRFSAERLKGVDSTLKIQPAKLEDSAVYLCASSSRAQGRDGYTFGSGTRLTVV.

The chain joins TRBV10-3 to TRBJ1-2; lacking DNA, the TRBD1 call made by TCRdb goes unchecked. The CDR3 runs 13 residues. Germline V gene sequence: CDR1 ENHRY, CDR2 SYGVKD. The CDR3 sequence is CAISEDREEGYTF.

This chain uses TRBV18 with TRBJ2-7; the TRBD2 assignment by TCRdb is unverifiable without DNA. Germline CDR1 KGHSH, CDR2 LQKENI. The CDR3 sequence is 16 residues long. The CDR3 reads CASSPSLAGGLYEQYF.

This rearrangement joins TRBV4-1 to TRBJ2-3; lacking DNA, the TRBD1 call made by TCRdb goes unchecked. There are 14 residues in the CDR3. CDR1 and CDR2 (germline): MGHRA, YSYEKL. CDR3 region: CASSQEGTRNTQYF.

The chain employs TRBV4-1 and TRBJ2-2; the D call from TCRdb, TRBD2, cannot be confirmed without DNA. The CDR3 has 18 amino acids. Looked up from germline, CDR1 is MGHRA and CDR2 is YSYEKL. CDR3 protein: CASSQGGLAGADTGELFF.

The chain carries TRBV10-3 and TRBJ2-1; TCRdb returns TRBD1, unconfirmable since there is no DNA. This CDR3 has 12 amino acids. Per the germline V gene, CDR1 is ENHRY and CDR2 is SYGVKD. CDR3 amino acids: CAISLTGVEQFF.

The chain carries TRBV18 and TRBJ1-1. CDR1 is KGHSH and CDR2 is LQKENI in the germline V gene. The CDR3 contains 15 residues. Here the CDR3 reads CASSPGVGAGTEAFF.

The chain uses TRBV28 and TRBJ1-1; checking the TCRdb D call of TRBD1 is not possible without DNA. The CDR3 is 15 residues long. Germline V lookup: CDR1 MDHEN, CDR2 SYDVKM. The CDR3 reads CASSLGSQGRTEAFF.

This rearrangement joins TRBV28 to TRBJ2-6. Germline lookup yields CDR1 MDHEN and CDR2 SYDVKM. This CDR3 is 15 amino acids long. The chain's CDR3 is CASGEFRTGANVLTF. The complete variable domain, with remaining parts taken from reference TRBV28 and TRBJ2-6, reads DVKVTQSSRYLVKRTGEKVFLECVQDMDHENMFWYRQDPGLGLRLIYFSYDVKMKEKGDIPEGYSVSREKKERFSLILESASTNQTSMYLCASGEFRTGANVLTFGAGSRLTVL.

V usage is TRBV19 and J usage is TRBJ2-3. CDR1 is LNHDA and CDR2 is SQIVND in the germline V gene (reference sequence). The CDR3 is 14 residues long. Here the CDR3 reads CASSHHDRTDTQYF.

This rearrangement joins TRBV12-3 or TRBV12-4 to TRBJ2-2; TCRdb's D gene call, TRBD1, goes unchecked for lack of DNA. This CDR3 comprises 15 residues. The CDR3 sequence is CASTKGRQNTGELFF.

This chain links TRBV10-1 with TRBJ2-3; with no DNA, the TCRdb D assignment of TRBD2 cannot be verified. CDR3 length equals 15 residues. Germline V CDR1 and CDR2: WNHNN, SYGVQD (reference sequence). This CDR3 reads CASSERGIPPGTQYF.

V gene TRBV2 combines with J gene TRBJ2-7. Germline CDR1 and CDR2: SNHLY and FYNNEI. The CDR3 consists of 16 residues. CDR3 region: CASSEGIWASAYEQYF.

This sequence joins TRBV7-9 and TRBJ1-1. The CDR3 loop spans 12 amino acids. Germline V gene sequence: CDR1 SEHNR, CDR2 FQNEAQ (reference sequence). The CDR3 is CASSLSISEAFF. Together with reference TRBV7-9 and TRBJ1-1, the CDR3 gives the full variable domain: DTGVSQNPRHKITKRGQNVTFRCDPISEHNRLYWYRQTLGQGPEFLTYFQNEAQLEKSRLLSDRFSAERPKGSFSTLEIQRTEQGDSAMYLCASSLSISEAFFGQGTRLTVV.

The CDR3: CASSPKRDTYEQYF. The chain is built from TRBV7-2 and TRBJ2-7; TCRdb returns TRBD1, unconfirmable since there is no DNA. This CDR3 is 14 amino acids long. CDR1 and CDR2 (germline): SGHTA, FQGNSA.

This chain links TRBV10-1 with TRBJ2-2; no DNA is available, so the TRBD1 call from TCRdb remains unchecked. The CDR3 contains 16 residues. Germline CDR1 and CDR2: WNHNN and SYGVQD (reference sequence). CDR3: CASSESRTTNTGELFF.

The J gene is TRBJ1-1, the V gene TRBV29-1; there is no DNA to check the TCRdb D call of TRBD1. Germline V gene data show CDR1 as SQVTM and CDR2 as ANQGSEA. The CDR3 consists of 13 residues. The CDR3 spells CSVQDRTNTEAFF.

CDR3 in amino acids: CASTPSGDLSQPQHF. The chain recombines TRBV28 with TRBJ1-5. This CDR3 has 15 residues. Germline loops: CDR1 MDHEN, CDR2 SYDVKM.

The genes are TRBV5-4 and TRBJ2-5; TCRdb designates TRBD2, a call that cannot be tested without DNA. The CDR3 has 15 residues. The germline CDR1 and CDR2 sequences are SGHNT and YYREEE (reference sequence). The CDR3 reads CASSVLAGARETQYF.

V and J are TRBV20-1 and TRBJ1-1. The CDR3 runs to 14 residues. The germline V gene encodes CDR1 DFQATT and CDR2 SNEGSKA (reference sequence). Here the CDR3 reads CSAPSGGMNTEAFF.

The chain links TRBV21-1 to TRBJ1-1. TRBV21-1 is a known pseudogene. This CDR3 has 16 residues. CDR3: CASSREGRVLNTEAFF.